This T cell receptor beta chain was recovered during a study of tumor-infiltrating lymphocytes in primary liver carcinoma. From 450 to 600 ng total RNA, TCR beta cDNA was generated with a primer in the constant region. Each TCR beta library was derived from three nested multiplex PCR rounds that employed slightly modified ARM-PCR. TRBV1-TRBV30 forward primers paired with a C-beta reverse primer drove the first two PCR rounds, ten to eleven cycles each. TCRdb itself ran the multiplex PCR reads through MiXCR, one entry per CDR3 protein. In the table there are approximately 330,000 distinct CDR3 sequences, around three fifths of which are singletons. The researchers obtained blood RNA from unsorted whole blood and also extracted germline DNA. Details on this clonotype: One end of the junction is discordant with germline, which a read error may explain.

Germline V gives CDR1 SGHAT, CDR2 FQDESV (reference sequence). This CDR3 region has 14 residues. The TCR sequence derives from a man in his forties with primary liver carcinoma and hepatitis B virus infection. The J gene is TRBJ2-1, the V gene TRBV11-1; TRBD2 agrees at 9 bases. Specimen: peripheral blood. CDR3 DNA sequence: TGTACCAGCAGCGCTAGCGGGAATCACAATGAGCAATTCTTC. Translation gives CTSSASGNHNEQFF.